The clone carrying this T cell receptor (beta chain) has only a few counts. The antigen is undetermined. Each CDR3 protein gets one entry after TCRdb re-called the reads with MiXCR. Among about 570,000 distinct CDR3 sequences, roughly 42% were seen once, and the ten largest hold 48%. Trimming took off 0 bases at V and 11 bases at J, with 19 bases between the two ends. Germline V gives CDR1 MNHNS, CDR2 SASEGT. This CDR3 spans 16 amino acids. The sample belongs to a study of T cell repertoires in cytomegalovirus infection. Notes on the study in general: Predominance within the ex vivo response was attributable to HLA-C-restricted CMV-specific TCR beta clonotypes.

The origin of this receptor is a human donor in good health (CMV status not recorded). Some clones in this sample may be carry-over from other donors' samples. The chain has TRBV6-1 and TRBJ1-4; D perhaps matches TRBD1 (5 bases). The sequencing here drew on cultured PBMCs, taken from culture after CMV antigen stimulation. The CDR3 DNA is TGTGCCAGCAGTGAAGCCGTCGGGACCTTCCAAAAGAAACTGTTTTTT. Translation: CASSEAVGTFQKKLFF.